The clone carrying this TCR beta chain is a singleton in its sample. Its antigen is currently unknown. The data are from a study of PD-1 blockade in mismatch repair-deficient tumors. Study at large: Patients had over 10 mismatch repair-deficient cancer types, all previously treated and progressing.

Findings of the study overall: Tumor-resident clones, often undetectable pretreatment in blood, expanded then contracted after pembrolizumab.

The assay was immunoSEQ multiplex PCR, and TCRdb's table has in-frame clones only and misses some. The sample includes some 120,000 clones, 88% of them seen just once. All patients were mismatch repair deficient, assessed by either PCR or immunohistochemistry. The TCR-sequenced patients were a few responders to pembrolizumab. J gave up 1 base and V 2 bases, and 7 bases lay outside the gene matches. The CDR3 sequence is 16 residues long. The TCR was taken from an adult with mismatch repair-deficient cancer. Sequencing used peripheral blood, obtained approximately 69 weeks after starting pembrolizumab. This chain joins TRBV6-7 and TRBJ2-7; TRBD1 matches 8 bases. TRBV6-7 is annotated as an ORF whose role is uncertain. Written as DNA, the CDR3 is TGTGCCAGCAGTTACACAAACCGGGACAGGTCCTACGAGCAGTACTTC. This codes for CASSYTNRDRSYEQYF.